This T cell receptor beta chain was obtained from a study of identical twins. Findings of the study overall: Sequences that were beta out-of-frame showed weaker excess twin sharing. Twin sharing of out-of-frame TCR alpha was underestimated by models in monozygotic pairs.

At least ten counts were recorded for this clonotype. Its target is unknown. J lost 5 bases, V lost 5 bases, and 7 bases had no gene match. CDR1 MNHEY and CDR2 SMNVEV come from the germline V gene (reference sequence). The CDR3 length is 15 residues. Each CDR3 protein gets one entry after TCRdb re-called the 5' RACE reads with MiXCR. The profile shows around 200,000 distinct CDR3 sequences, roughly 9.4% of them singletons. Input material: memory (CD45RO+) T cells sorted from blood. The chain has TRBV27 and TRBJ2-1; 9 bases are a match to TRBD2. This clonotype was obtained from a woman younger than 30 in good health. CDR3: CASSLGTSLNNEQFF. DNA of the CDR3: TGTGCCAGCAGTCTCGGGACTAGCCTTAACAATGAGCAGTTCTTC.